The sequence of this TCR beta chain was determined in a study of blood T cell repertoires in COVID-19. As for the study in general: Sites in the United States, Italy and Spain provided acute and convalescent COVID-19 samples.

Germline lookup yields CDR1 LNHDA and CDR2 SQIVND (reference sequence). The CDR3 extends over 15 amino acids. Between the trimmed V and J ends, which lost 6 bases and 0 bases, there was a span of 12 bases. Original analysis: Reference gene primers were amplified, and this amplification served to estimate nucleated cell counts. Clones were read by immunoSEQ multiplex PCR, and TCRdb kept only the in-frame ones, dropping some. V and J calls and clone size are copied from that table; D and trimming were computed from the DNA. The sample holds 150,000 to 200,000 clones; more than 85% are singletons and the top ten take 7%.

The clonotype originates from a woman older than 75 in a cohort sampled during active or convalescent COVID-19. Material: peripheral blood. The chain employs TRBV19 and TRBJ1-3; D is undetermined. CDR3 sequence reads: CASSNDKDSGNTIYF. The CDR3 DNA reads as TGTGCCAGTAGCAACGACAAGGACTCTGGAAACACCATATATTTT.